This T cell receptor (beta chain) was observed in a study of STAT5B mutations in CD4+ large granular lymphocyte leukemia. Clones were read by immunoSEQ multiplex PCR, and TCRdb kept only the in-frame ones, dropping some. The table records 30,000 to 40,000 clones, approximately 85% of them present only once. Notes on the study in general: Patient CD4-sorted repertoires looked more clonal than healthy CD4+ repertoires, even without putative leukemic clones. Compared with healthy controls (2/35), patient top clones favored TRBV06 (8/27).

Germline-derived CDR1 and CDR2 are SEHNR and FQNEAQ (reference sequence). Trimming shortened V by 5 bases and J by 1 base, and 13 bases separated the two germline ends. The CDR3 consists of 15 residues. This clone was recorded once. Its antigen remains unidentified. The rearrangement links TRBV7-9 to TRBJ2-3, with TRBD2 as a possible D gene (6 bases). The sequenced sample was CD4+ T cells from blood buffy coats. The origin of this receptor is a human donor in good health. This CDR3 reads CASSLGGRGTDTQYF. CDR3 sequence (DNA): TGTGCCAGCAGCCTAGGAGGGCGGGGCACAGATACGCAGTATTTT.